The 30 T cell receptor beta chains given below trace back to one sample, sequenced in a study of beta chain features in type 1 diabetes. Findings and limits, study-wide: Significant though moderate, a shortening of TCRB CDR3s appeared in all four CD4+ subsets of Type 1 diabetes patients.

Their antigens are not known. As every portion of the isolated RNA was reverse transcribed, the sequencing read expressed TCRB transcripts. Generated by immunoSEQ multiplex PCR, the TCRdb table keeps only in-frame clones and is missing some. The sample has fewer than 200,000 clones, 10% to 13% seen once. The material sequenced was central memory CD4+ T cells from blood. The origin of the receptors is a man aged 30 to 39 with type 1 diabetes.

This clone was observed a few times. The rearrangement uses TRBV29-1 and TRBJ1-1; TRBD1 might be the D (6 bases). The CDR3 is made up of 13 amino acids. V was shortened by 7 bases and J by 4 bases, with 16 bases between the two germline ends. CDR1 SQVTM and CDR2 ANQGSEA come from the germline V gene. The CDR3 is CSETQGARTEAFF. CDR3 sequence (DNA): TGCAGCGAGACACAGGGAGCGCGCACTGAAGCTTTCTTT.

This clone occurred a few times. V and J are TRBV7-9 and TRBJ1-1; 7 nucleotides line up with TRBD1. V was pared by 5 bases and J by 6 bases, with 3 bases of the junction left unmatched. Germline V gene lookup returns CDR1 SEHNR and CDR2 FQNEAQ (reference sequence). This CDR3 contains 12 residues. The CDR3 sequence: CASSLDRAEAFF. Written as DNA, the CDR3 is TGTGCCAGCAGCCTTGACAGGGCTGAAGCTTTCTTT.

This clone came up a few times. The rearrangement joins TRBV5-4 to TRBJ2-1, with TRBD2 identical over 10 bases. There are 15 residues in the CDR3. V shed 3 bases, J shed 6 bases, and the junction held 6 bases outside the gene matches. Germline loops: CDR1 SGHNT, CDR2 YYREEE (reference sequence). In nucleotides, the CDR3 is TGTGCCAGCAGCTCGCCGGGACTAGCGTCCAATGAGCAGTTCTTC. Protein: CASSSPGLASNEQFF.

The chain joins TRBV29-1 to TRBJ1-1; TRBD1 might be the D (5 bases). V was cut by 4 bases and J by 6 bases, with 15 bases left in between. Germline V gene sequence: CDR1 SQVTM, CDR2 ANQGSEA. The CDR3 sequence is 13 residues long. The CDR3 coding sequence is TGCAGCGTTGGGGGGACTCAACGGGCTGAAGCTTTCTTT. Its protein is CSVGGTQRAEAFF. Full variable domain (missing parts from reference TRBV29-1 and TRBJ1-1): SAVISQKPSRDICQRGTSLTIQCQVDSQVTMMFWYRQQPGQSLTLIATANQGSEATYESGFVIDKFPISRPNLTFSTLTVSNMSPEDSSIYLCSVGGTQRAEAFFGQGTRLTVV.

The chain recombines TRBV11-2 with TRBJ2-1; possible D gene TRBD2, 5 bases. CDR1 is SGHAT and CDR2 is FQNNGV in the germline V gene. The CDR3 loop spans 15 amino acids. The V and J ends lost 6 bases and 4 bases respectively, with 16 bases between them. CDR3 in DNA: TGTGCCAGCAGGACCTTCGGACTCCGGTACAATGAGCAGTTCTTC. Protein sequence: CASRTFGLRYNEQFF.

The chain carries TRBV9 and TRBJ2-2; 8 bases map to TRBD2. The CDR3 has 15 amino acids. Germline CDR1 is SGDLS and CDR2 is YYNGEE. V lost 6 bases, J lost 0 bases, and 4 bases stayed unmatched. The CDR3 nucleotides are TGTGCCAGCACCATAGCGGGAACGAACACCGGGGAGCTGTTTTTT. Amino acid sequence: CASTIAGTNTGELFF.

The chain is built from TRBV19 and TRBJ2-2; D gene ambiguous. Germline V CDR1 and CDR2: LNHDA, SQIVND (reference sequence). The CDR3 is 15 amino acids. V was clipped by 5 bases and J by 1 base, with 11 bases between them. This CDR3 is CASSPAAMNTGELFF. DNA for the CDR3: TGTGCCAGTAGTCCGGCGGCTATGAACACCGGGGAGCTGTTTTTT.

This rearrangement joins TRBV7-7 to TRBJ2-3, with 11 nucleotides matching TRBD2. This CDR3 comprises 15 residues. Trimming removed 3 bases from V and 5 bases from J; junction bases left unmatched: 4. Germline V CDR1 and CDR2: SSHAT, FNYEAQ (reference sequence). In DNA form, the CDR3 reads TGTGCCAGCAGCTTGGGACTAGCGGCGGAAGATACGCAGTATTTT. Translating gives CASSLGLAAEDTQYF.

The CDR3 loop reads CASSSLTGIGETQYF. In DNA form, the CDR3 reads TGTGCCAGCAGCTCTCTGACAGGGATTGGCGAGACCCAGTACTTC. The V gene is TRBV5-8, the J gene TRBJ2-5; TRBD1 matches 7 bases. This CDR3 is 15 amino acids long. V dropped 3 bases and J dropped 5; count of bases not matched to a gene: 10. Germline V lookup: CDR1 SGHTS, CDR2 YDEGEE.

The rearrangement uses TRBV9 and TRBJ2-5; D may be TRBD2 (6 bases). The CDR3 runs 14 residues. The germline V gene encodes CDR1 SGDLS and CDR2 YYNGEE. V was pared by 5 bases and J by 2 bases, with 13 bases between. CDR3 DNA: TGTGCCAGCAGTCCCGCGGGGCGTCAAGAGACCCAGTACTTC. Protein: CASSPAGRQETQYF.

This chain's CDR3 is CASSLFTGGSYNEQFF. Here the CDR3 DNA reads TGTGCCAGCAGCTTATTTACAGGGGGCTCCTACAATGAGCAGTTCTTC. The chain links TRBV7-3 to TRBJ2-1; 8 bases are a match to TRBD1. Germline values: CDR1 SGHTA, CDR2 FQGTGA. The CDR3 contains 16 residues. After removal of 2 bases from V and 0 bases from J, the junction contained 3 bases not matched to a gene.

This chain joins TRBV5-1 and TRBJ2-3; 9 positions match TRBD2. The CDR3 sequence is 19 residues long. Germline CDR1 SGHRS, CDR2 YFSETQ. The junction had 11 bases not matched to a gene; V was cut back by 0 bases and J by 0 bases. The CDR3 protein is CASSLVTSGDDLSTDTQYF. CDR3 DNA sequence: TGCGCCAGCAGCTTGGTGACTAGCGGAGATGACTTAAGCACAGATACGCAGTATTTT.

This clone has just a few counts. The genes are TRBV29-1 and TRBJ1-1; TRBD1 matches 8 bases. The J segment lost 6 bases and the V segment lost 5 bases, leaving 8 bases of the junction unmatched. The germline V gene has CDR1 SQVTM and CDR2 ANQGSEA. The CDR3 covers 13 residues. The CDR3 nucleotides are TGCAGCGTTTTACAGGGGGATACCTCTGAAGCTTTCTTT. Its protein is CSVLQGDTSEAFF.

The V and J genes are TRBV6-5 and TRBJ1-5; D possibly corresponds to TRBD1 (6 bases). Germline CDR1 reads MNHEY; CDR2 reads SVGAGI. The V end lost 5 bases, the J end lost 3 bases, and 11 bases lay between the germline ends. The CDR3 extends over 14 amino acids. CDR3 sequence: CASSHRQDNQPQHF. In nucleotides, the CDR3 is TGTGCCAGCAGTCACCGACAGGACAATCAGCCCCAGCATTTT.

This clone has more than one count but fewer than ten. The chain links TRBV6-5 to TRBJ1-2; 7 nucleotides agree with TRBD1. CDR3 size: 14 residues. Germline CDR1 reads MNHEY; CDR2 reads SVGAGI. V was pared by 5 bases and J by 5 bases, with 8 bases of the junction left unmatched. The CDR3 DNA is TGTGCCAGCAGTAACGCCGGGACAGTGTATGGCTACACCTTC. Amino acids: CASSNAGTVYGYTF.

The V call is TRBV4-2, the J call TRBJ1-1; D is ambiguous. Germline CDR1 and CDR2: LGHNA and YNFKEQ. Trimming cost V 0 bases and J 1 base, with 9 bases left between them. The CDR3 has 15 amino acids. The CDR3 is CASSQERGGNTEAFF. CDR3 in DNA: TGTGCCAGCAGCCAAGAACGGGGAGGGAACACTGAAGCTTTCTTT.

V is TRBV5-1 and J is TRBJ2-1, with 10 bases that match TRBD2. The V segment lost 4 bases and the J segment 5 bases; nucleotides outside the gene matches: 6. Germline CDR1 is SGHRS and CDR2 is YFSETQ. This CDR3 region has 15 residues. The CDR3 DNA sequence: TGCGCCAGCAGCACGACCGGGACTAGCGACAATGAGCAGTTCTTC. Its translation: CASSTTGTSDNEQFF.

This chain joins TRBV21-1 and TRBJ1-5; the DNA was not compared with TRBD1, the D call given in the table. TRBV21-1 is termed a pseudogene. This CDR3 is built from 14 residues. CDR3 residues: CASTNRGYNQPQHF. As DNA, the CDR3 is TGTGCCAGCACCAACAGGGGCTACAATCAGCCCCAGCATTTT.

This chain connects TRBV28 to TRBJ2-2, with D maybe TRBD1 (6 bases). Germline V gives CDR1 MDHEN, CDR2 SYDVKM. The CDR3 covers 15 residues. The germline V and J ends were trimmed by 6 bases and 5 bases, with 16 bases remaining between them. The CDR3 coding sequence is TGTGCCAGCAGACCTCAGACAGGAGCTACCGGGGAGCTGTTTTTT. This encodes CASRPQTGATGELFF.

The chain has TRBV19 and TRBJ1-1; TRBD1 matches 8 bases. The germline gives CDR1 LNHDA, CDR2 SQIVND (reference sequence). V lost 4 bases to trimming and J lost 6 bases; unmatched junction nucleotides: 4. This CDR3 contains 13 residues. The CDR3 loop reads CASSTQQGAEAFF. The CDR3 region has the DNA TGTGCCAGTAGTACCCAACAGGGGGCTGAAGCTTTCTTT.

This chain joins TRBV5-1 and TRBJ2-5, with 9 bases that match TRBD2. CDR1 and CDR2 from the germline V gene are SGHRS and YFSETQ. With 2 bases clipped from V and 5 bases from J, the junction kept 10 bases outside the gene matches. The length of the CDR3 is 16 residues. The CDR3 here is CASSLLLAGGPETQYF. The CDR3 DNA is TGCGCCAGCAGCTTACTGCTCGCGGGAGGGCCGGAGACCCAGTACTTC.

The rearrangement joins TRBV11-2 to TRBJ2-5, with TRBD1 identical over 7 bases. The V gene end was trimmed by 3 bases and the J gene end by 2 bases; junction bases not matched to a gene: 3. The germline V gene encodes CDR1 SGHAT and CDR2 FQNNGV. CDR3 length equals 14 residues. DNA of the CDR3: TGTGCCAGCAGCTTGGGACAGACACAAGAGACCCAGTACTTC. Translated, it gives CASSLGQTQETQYF.

The CDR3, as DNA: TGTGCCAGCTCTGGAGGTATAGCGGGCTCCTACGAGCAGTACTTC. Its translation: CASSGGIAGSYEQYF. The chain joins TRBV18 to TRBJ2-7; 7 nucleotides agree with TRBD2. The CDR3 covers 15 residues. Germline CDR1 and CDR2: KGHSH and LQKENI. V lost 6 bases to trimming and J lost 0 bases; unmatched junction nucleotides: 8. The whole variable domain, filled in from reference TRBV18 and TRBJ2-7, reads NAGVMQNPRHLVRRRGQEARLRCSPMKGHSHVYWYRQLPEEGLKFMVYLQKENIIDESGMPKERFSAEFPKEGPSILRIQQVVRGDSAAYFCASSGGIAGSYEQYFGPGTRLTVT.

The rearrangement joins TRBV2 to TRBJ2-1, with D possibly matching TRBD2 (7 bases). CDR3 length: 14 residues. Trimming stripped 4 bases from V and 2 bases from J, with 9 bases between. Looked up from germline, CDR1 is SNHLY and CDR2 is FYNNEI. The CDR3 sequence is CASSGGGAYNEQFF. The CDR3 region has the DNA TGTGCCAGCAGTGGCGGGGGCGCCTACAATGAGCAGTTCTTC.

This clone came up a few times. The chain employs TRBV28 and TRBJ1-2, with no clear D. The CDR3 spans 15 residues. Germline CDR1 MDHEN, CDR2 SYDVKM. V was cut by 6 bases and J by 4 bases, with 18 bases left in between. DNA for the CDR3: TGTGCCAGCAGCCCCGACTTTCCATGGGTCTATGGCTACACCTTC. Translated, it gives CASSPDFPWVYGYTF.

V gene TRBV27 combines with J gene TRBJ2-2, with a weak D call TRBD1 (5 bases). The CDR3 has 13 residues. Trimming pared 4 bases from V and 7 bases from J, leaving 10 bases between. The germline V gene has CDR1 MNHEY and CDR2 SMNVEV (reference sequence). For the CDR3, the DNA is TGTGCCAGCAGTTCCCGGACACACGGGGAGCTGTTTTTT. As protein: CASSSRTHGELFF.

DNA for the CDR3: TGTGCCATCAGCCCCGGGACAGGGAATGAAAAACTGTTTTTT. This translates into CAISPGTGNEKLFF. J is TRBJ1-4 and V is TRBV10-3, with TRBD1 identical over 9 bases. CDR1 is ENHRY and CDR2 is SYGVKD in the germline V gene. Losses at the gene ends were 6 bases for V and 5 bases for J; bases not matched to a gene: 4. The CDR3 is 14 amino acids.

This clone was seen a handful of times. This chain's CDR3 is CASSRADGKETQYF. In DNA form, the CDR3 reads TGTGCCAGCAGTCGAGCGGACGGGAAAGAGACCCAGTACTTC. The gene calls are TRBV28 and TRBJ2-5, with D possibly matching TRBD2 (5 bases). V lost 5 bases, J lost 3 bases, and 13 bases lay in between. Germline-derived CDR1 and CDR2 are MDHEN and SYDVKM. The CDR3 length is 14 residues.

In this sample, this clone turned up a few times. The chain recombines TRBV19 with TRBJ2-1, with D possibly matching TRBD2 (7 bases). Trimming removed 9 bases at V and 3 bases at J, with 18 bases between. There are 15 residues in the CDR3. In germline, CDR1 is LNHDA, CDR2 SQIVND (reference sequence). Here the CDR3 reads CASSEGGGLYNEQFF. CDR3 nucleotides: TGTGCCAGCTCAGAGGGCGGGGGCCTCTACAATGAGCAGTTCTTC.

This rearrangement joins TRBV7-2 to TRBJ2-1, with 10 bases matching TRBD2. V was pared by 5 bases and J by 7 bases, with 8 bases of the junction left unmatched. Germline V lookup: CDR1 SGHTA, CDR2 FQGNSA. This CDR3 has 15 amino acids. CDR3 in amino acids: CASSPSGRDVNEQFF. The CDR3 nucleotides read TGTGCCAGCAGCCCTAGCGGGAGAGATGTTAATGAGCAGTTCTTC.